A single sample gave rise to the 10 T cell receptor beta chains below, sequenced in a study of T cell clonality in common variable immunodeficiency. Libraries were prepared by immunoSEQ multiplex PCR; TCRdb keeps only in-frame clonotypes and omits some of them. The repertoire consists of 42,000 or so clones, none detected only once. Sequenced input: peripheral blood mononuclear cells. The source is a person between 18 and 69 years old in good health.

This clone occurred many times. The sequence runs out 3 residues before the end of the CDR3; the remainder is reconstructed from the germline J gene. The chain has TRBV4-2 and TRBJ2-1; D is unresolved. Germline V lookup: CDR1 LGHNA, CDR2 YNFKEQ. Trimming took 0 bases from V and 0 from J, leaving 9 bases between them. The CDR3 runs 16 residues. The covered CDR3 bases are TGTGCCAGCAGCCAAGAAGCGCCCGTCTCCTACAATGAG. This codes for CASSQEAPVSYNE. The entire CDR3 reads CASSQEAPVSYNEQFF.

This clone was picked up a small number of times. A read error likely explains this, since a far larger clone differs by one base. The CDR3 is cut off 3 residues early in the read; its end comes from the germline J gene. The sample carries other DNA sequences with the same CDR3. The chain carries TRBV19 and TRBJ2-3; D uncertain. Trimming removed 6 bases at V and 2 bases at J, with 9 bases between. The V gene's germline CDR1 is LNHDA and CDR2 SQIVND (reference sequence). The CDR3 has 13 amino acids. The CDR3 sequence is CASSPQITDTQYF. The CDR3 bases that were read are TGTGCCAGTAGCCCCCAAATCACAGATACG.

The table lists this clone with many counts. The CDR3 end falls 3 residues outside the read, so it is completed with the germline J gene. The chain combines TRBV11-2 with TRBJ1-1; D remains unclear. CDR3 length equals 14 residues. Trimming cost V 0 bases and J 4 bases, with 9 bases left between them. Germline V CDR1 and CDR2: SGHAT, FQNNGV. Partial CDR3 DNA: TGTGCCAGCAGCTTAGAGAGTCGGGTCACTGAA. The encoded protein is CASSLESRVTE. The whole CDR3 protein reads CASSLESRVTEAFF. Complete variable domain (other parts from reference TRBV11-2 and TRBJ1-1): EAGVAQSPRYKIIEKRQSVAFWCNPISGHATLYWYQQILGQGPKLLIQFQNNGVVDDSQLPKDRFSAERLKGVDSTLKIQPAKLEDSAVYLCASSLESRVTEAFFGQGTRLTVV.

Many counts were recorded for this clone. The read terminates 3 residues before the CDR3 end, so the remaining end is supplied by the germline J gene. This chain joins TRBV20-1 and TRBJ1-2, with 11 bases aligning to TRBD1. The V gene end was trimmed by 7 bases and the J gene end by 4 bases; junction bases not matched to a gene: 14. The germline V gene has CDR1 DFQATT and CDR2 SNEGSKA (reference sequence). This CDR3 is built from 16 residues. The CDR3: CSVPLPGQGVGYGYTF. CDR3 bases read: TGCAGTGTCCCTCTTCCGGGACAGGGGGTTGGCTATGGC.

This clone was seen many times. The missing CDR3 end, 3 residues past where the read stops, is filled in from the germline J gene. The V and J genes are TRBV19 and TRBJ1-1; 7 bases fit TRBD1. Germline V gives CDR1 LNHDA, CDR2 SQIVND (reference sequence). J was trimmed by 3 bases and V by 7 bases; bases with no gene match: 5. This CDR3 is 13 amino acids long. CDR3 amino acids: CASTRGSHTEAFF. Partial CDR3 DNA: TGTGCCAGTACCAGGGGGAGTCACACTGAA.

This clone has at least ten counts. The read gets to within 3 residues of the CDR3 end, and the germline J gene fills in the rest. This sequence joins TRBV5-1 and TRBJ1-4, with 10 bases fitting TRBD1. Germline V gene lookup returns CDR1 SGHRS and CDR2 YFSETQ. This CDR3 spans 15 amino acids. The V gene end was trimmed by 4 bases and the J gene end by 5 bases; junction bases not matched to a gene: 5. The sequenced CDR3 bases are TGCGCCAGCAGCGGGCAGACAGGGGGCAATGAAAAA. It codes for CASSGQTGGNEK. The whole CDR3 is CASSGQTGGNEKLFF.

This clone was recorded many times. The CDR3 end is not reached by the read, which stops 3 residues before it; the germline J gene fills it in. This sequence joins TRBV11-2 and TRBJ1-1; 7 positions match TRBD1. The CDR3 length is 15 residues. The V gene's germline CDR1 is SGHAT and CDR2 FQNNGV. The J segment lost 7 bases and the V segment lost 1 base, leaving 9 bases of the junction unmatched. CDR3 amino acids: CASSLGARAGGEAFF. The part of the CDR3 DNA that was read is TGTGCCAGCAGCTTAGGTGCAAGGGCAGGGGGTGAA.

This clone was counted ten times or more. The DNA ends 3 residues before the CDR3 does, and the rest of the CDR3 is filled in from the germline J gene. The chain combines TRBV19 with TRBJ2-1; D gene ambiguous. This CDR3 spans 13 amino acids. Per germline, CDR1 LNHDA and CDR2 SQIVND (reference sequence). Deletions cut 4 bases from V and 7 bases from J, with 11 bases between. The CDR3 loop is CASSTDSGNEQFF. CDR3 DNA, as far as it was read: TGTGCCAGTAGTACTGACTCGGGTAATGAG. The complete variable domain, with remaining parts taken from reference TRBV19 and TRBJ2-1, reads DGGITQSPKYLFRKEGQNVTLSCEQNLNHDAMYWYRQDPGQGLRLIYYSQIVNDFQKGDIAEGYSVSREKKESFPLTVTSAQKNPTAFYLCASSTDSGNEQFFGPGTRLTVL.

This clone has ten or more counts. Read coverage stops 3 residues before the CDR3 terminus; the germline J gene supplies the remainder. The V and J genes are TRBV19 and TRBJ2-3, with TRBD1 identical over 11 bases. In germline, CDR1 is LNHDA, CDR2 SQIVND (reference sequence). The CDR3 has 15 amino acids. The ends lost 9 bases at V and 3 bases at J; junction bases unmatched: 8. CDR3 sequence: CASHGTGGWTDTQYF. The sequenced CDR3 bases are TGTGCCAGCCACGGGACAGGGGGATGGACAGATACG.

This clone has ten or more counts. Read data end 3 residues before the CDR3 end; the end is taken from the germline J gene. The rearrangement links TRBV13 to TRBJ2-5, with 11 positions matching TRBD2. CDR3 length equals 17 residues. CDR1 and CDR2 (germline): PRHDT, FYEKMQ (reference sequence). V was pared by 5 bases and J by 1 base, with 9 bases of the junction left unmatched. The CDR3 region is CASSRPTSGGFQETQYF. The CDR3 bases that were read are TGTGCCAGCAGCCGACCTACTAGCGGGGGCTTCCAAGAGACC. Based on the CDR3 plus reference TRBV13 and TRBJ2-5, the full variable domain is AAGVIQSPRHLIKEKRETATLKCYPIPRHDTVYWYQQGPGQDPQFLISFYEKMQSDKGSIPDRFSAQQFSDYHSELNMSSLELGDSALYFCASSRPTSGGFQETQYFGPGTRLLVL.